The next 10 T cell receptor beta chains were all read from a single sample in a study of cytotoxic CD8 clonotypes in ibrutinib-treated CLL. Sequencing used immunoSEQ multiplex PCR; TCRdb keeps in-frame clones, though not all of them. The sample holds roughly 23,000 clones; over 65% are singletons and the top ten take under 30%. The material was PBMCs, obtained before ibrutinib treatment. These receptors all come from a human donor with chronic lymphocytic leukemia.

This clone is classed as large. The J gene is TRBJ1-4, the V gene TRBV28; D perhaps matches TRBD1 (6 bases). CDR1 is MDHEN and CDR2 is SYDVKM in the germline V gene. Trimming took off 6 bases at V and 5 bases at J, with 13 bases between the two ends. This CDR3 is built from 14 residues. CDR3 DNA: TGTGCCAGCAGCTCCGGACAGAAAAATGAAAAACTGTTTTTT. Translating it yields CASSSGQKNEKLFF. Complete variable domain (other parts from reference TRBV28 and TRBJ1-4): DVKVTQSSRYLVKRTGEKVFLECVQDMDHENMFWYRQDPGLGLRLIYFSYDVKMKEKGDIPEGYSVSREKKERFSLILESASTNQTSMYLCASSSGQKNEKLFFGSGTQLSVL.

The rearrangement uses TRBV6-1 and TRBJ2-3; no reliable D call. Trimming took 0 bases from V and 2 from J, leaving 12 bases between them. Germline V gives CDR1 MNHNS, CDR2 SASEGT. This CDR3 is 16 amino acids long. The CDR3 nucleotides read TGTGCCAGCAGTGAAGCGCCCGGGTATTTCACAGATACGCAGTATTTT. Protein: CASSEAPGYFTDTQYF.

V usage is TRBV29-1 and J usage is TRBJ2-3, with 9 bases aligning to TRBD1. Germline V gene sequence: CDR1 SQVTM, CDR2 ANQGSEA. The junction had 11 bases not matched to a gene; V was cut back by 2 bases and J by 8 bases. There are 15 residues in the CDR3. DNA for the CDR3: TGCAGCGTTGAAAGGGGACAGGGTCATGCTGGTACGCAGTATTTT. Its protein product is CSVERGQGHAGTQYF.

The genes are TRBV28 and TRBJ2-7; 14 bases fit TRBD2. The CDR3 extends over 13 amino acids. Germline-derived CDR1 and CDR2 are MDHEN and SYDVKM. After removal of 5 bases from V and 13 bases from J, the junction contained 7 bases not matched to a gene. The CDR3 spells CASSPGTSGSGYF. The CDR3 DNA reads as TGTGCCAGCAGTCCTGGGACTAGCGGGAGTGGATACTTC.

The chain is built from TRBV18 and TRBJ2-7; 10 bases are shared with TRBD2. The CDR3 extends over 14 amino acids. V shed 1 base and J 3 bases; nucleotides not matched to a gene: 0. Germline lookup yields CDR1 KGHSH and CDR2 LQKENI. The CDR3 nucleotides read TGTGCCAGCTCACCACAGCGGGAGGGCTACGAGCAGTACTTC. Amino acid sequence: CASSPQREGYEQYF. Full variable domain (missing parts from reference TRBV18 and TRBJ2-7): NAGVMQNPRHLVRRRGQEARLRCSPMKGHSHVYWYRQLPEEGLKFMVYLQKENIIDESGMPKERFSAEFPKEGPSILRIQQVVRGDSAAYFCASSPQREGYEQYFGPGTRLTVT.

The chain links TRBV7-2 to TRBJ1-2; D call uncertain. The V gene's germline CDR1 is SGHTA and CDR2 FQGNSA. The V end lost 3 bases, the J end lost 0 bases, and 8 bases lay between the germline ends. The CDR3 consists of 14 residues. The CDR3 loop is CASSFWGTNYGYTF. DNA for the CDR3: TGTGCCAGCAGCTTTTGGGGAACTAACTATGGCTACACCTTC.

The chain joins TRBV28 to TRBJ1-1; D possibly corresponds to TRBD1 (6 bases). V lost 8 bases and J 5 bases, leaving 18 bases between the germline ends. The length of the CDR3 is 14 residues. Looked up from germline, CDR1 is MDHEN and CDR2 is SYDVKM. The CDR3 region is CASRAGGSVTEAFF. CDR3 nucleotides: TGTGCCAGCCGCGCTGGGGGCTCAGTGACTGAAGCTTTCTTT. Full variable domain (rest looked up from reference TRBV28 and TRBJ1-1): DVKVTQSSRYLVKRTGEKVFLECVQDMDHENMFWYRQDPGLGLRLIYFSYDVKMKEKGDIPEGYSVSREKKERFSLILESASTNQTSMYLCASRAGGSVTEAFFGQGTRLTVV.

The chain uses TRBV19 and TRBJ2-7; 15 bases fit TRBD2. CDR1 and CDR2 from the germline V gene are LNHDA and SQIVND (reference sequence). V shed 3 bases and J 3 bases; nucleotides not matched to a gene: 0. The CDR3 runs 15 residues. The DNA of the CDR3 is TGTGCCAGTAGTATGGGACTAGCGGGAGGCTACGAGCAGTACTTC. It encodes CASSMGLAGGYEQYF.

The chain couples TRBV19 to TRBJ1-1, with D tentatively TRBD1 (5 bases). The CDR3 runs 12 residues. Germline loops: CDR1 LNHDA, CDR2 SQIVND (reference sequence). Between the trimmed V and J ends, which lost 10 bases and 4 bases, there was a span of 13 bases. The CDR3 here is CAMGGGGTEAFF. The CDR3 nucleotides are TGTGCCATGGGCGGGGGGGGCACTGAAGCTTTCTTT.

The CDR3 nucleotides are TGTGCCAGCAGCCCGGACTACGAGCAGTACTTC. Its translation: CASSPDYEQYF. The V and J genes are TRBV7-2 and TRBJ2-7; D is uncertain. Germline CDR1 reads SGHTA; CDR2 reads FQGNSA. V lost 5 bases and J 3 bases, leaving 5 bases between the germline ends. The CDR3 runs 11 residues.